This is a list of T cell receptor beta chains from one sample in a study of OX40 agonist ivuxolimab in advanced cancers. The table came from immunoSEQ multiplex PCR; TCRdb's copy has only in-frame clones and leaves some out. The data hold around 94,000 clones, with about 85% observed a single time. The sample consisted of CD4+ or CD8+ T cells sorted from blood, taken in a trial of the OX40 agonist ivuxolimab. The receptors here all came from an adult with an advanced solid tumor such as melanoma, head and neck, liver or kidney cancer. Each CDR3 is given with its conserved first and last residue. A D gene is named only where the DNA matches it firmly. The size of a clone is reported for some rows only, either as once, few or many, or as a class for expanded clones.

CDR3aa	CDR3nt	v_gene	j_gene	d_gene	abundance
CARLTLEWDRTLAGRTGELFF	TGTGCCAGGCTGACCTTGGAGTGGGACAGGACGCTAGCGGGACGAACCGGGGAGCTGTTTTTT	TRBV21-1	TRBJ2-2	.	.
CASSLGGGDGTQYF	TGTGCCAGCAGTTTAGGAGGGGGCGACGGTACGCAGTATTTT	TRBV27	TRBJ2-3	.	.
CASSYLSTPTYEQYF	TGTGCCAGCAGCTACCTCTCCACCCCTACCTACGAGCAGTACTTC	TRBV7-2	TRBJ2-7	.	.
CASSLITANTEAFF	TGTGCCAGCAGTTTGATCACGGCGAACACTGAAGCTTTCTTT	TRBV28	TRBJ1-1	.	.
CASSIPRGETQYF	TGTGCCAGTAGTATACCCAGGGGAGAGACCCAGTACTTC	TRBV19	TRBJ2-5	.	.
CASSFPGTGVDEQYF	TGTGCCAGCAGCTTCCCCGGGACAGGGGTCGACGAGCAGTACTTC	TRBV7-3	TRBJ2-7	TRBD1	.
CASSGDRDRQPQHF	TGTGCCAGCAGTGGGGACAGGGATCGTCAGCCCCAGCATTTT	TRBV28	TRBJ1-5	TRBD1	.
CASSYTGLMNTEAFF	TGTGCCAGCAGTTACACTGGTTTAATGAACACTGAAGCTTTCTTT	TRBV6-5	TRBJ1-1	.	.
CASGAGYQPQHF	TGTGCCAGTGGTGCAGGATATCAGCCCCAGCATTTT	TRBV19	TRBJ1-5	.	few
CAGRGQGSGNTIYF	TGTGCCGGGAGGGGACAGGGGTCCGGAAACACCATATATTTT	TRBV30	TRBJ1-3	TRBD1	.
CASSPGTSGDYDTQYF	TGTGCCAGCAGTCCCGGGACTAGCGGGGATTATGATACGCAGTATTTT	TRBV13	TRBJ2-3	TRBD2	.
CASSLLAGGNNEQFF	TGTGCCAGCAGTTTACTGGCGGGAGGGAACAATGAGCAGTTCTTC	TRBV27	TRBJ2-1	TRBD2	.
CASRGTQSYEQYF	TGTGCCAGCAGAGGGACACAATCCTACGAGCAGTACTTC	TRBV2	TRBJ2-7	.	.
CASSPSAGGPQHF	TGTGCCAGCAGCCCCTCGGCAGGGGGGCCCCAGCATTTT	TRBV7-6	TRBJ1-5	TRBD1	.
CASSRDTRYEQYF	TGTGCCAGCAGCCGGGACACCCGCTACGAGCAGTACTTC	TRBV11-2	TRBJ2-7	.	.
CASSSGLGTDTQYF	TGTGCCAGCAGCTCGGGACTAGGCACAGATACGCAGTATTTT	TRBV7-2	TRBJ2-3	TRBD2	.
CASSYSGQIGEQFF	TGTGCCAGCAGTTACTCGGGACAGATCGGGGAGCAGTTCTTC	TRBV6-5	TRBJ2-1	TRBD1	.
CASRARTGTDYSNQPQHF	TGTGCCAGCAGGGCCCGGACAGGGACGGATTATAGCAATCAGCCCCAGCATTTT	TRBV2	TRBJ1-5	TRBD1	.
CASSLAGRVAQYF	TGTGCCAGCAGTTTAGCGGGCAGGGTGGCGCAGTATTTT	TRBV27	TRBJ2-3	.	.